The next 2 T cell receptor beta chains were all read from a single sample in a study of CD8+ T cells in alopecia areata. Treatment here: oral pan-JAK inhibitor, 5-10 mg twice daily. Sequencing used cDNA as its template, made by extracting RNA and reverse transcribing it. The data were produced by immunoSEQ multiplex PCR, yet TCRdb's version contains in-frame clones alone and is incomplete. Of roughly 100,000 clones detected, 85% to 90% appear once; the ten largest clones hold 8.5% to 14%. Sequencing was performed on CD8+ T cells sorted from blood, taken around week 34, from a patient treated with tofacitinib. The receptors were gathered from a human donor with alopecia areata.

V and J are TRBV7-9 and TRBJ2-7, with 8 positions matching TRBD1. V gave up 4 bases and J gave up 6 bases; unmatched junction bases: 2. The CDR3 has 12 residues. Germline CDR1 SEHNR, CDR2 FQNEAQ (reference sequence). CDR3 coding DNA: TGTGCCAGCAGCTCTACAGGGGGCGAGCAGTACTTC. Amino acids: CASSSTGGEQYF.

The rearrangement links TRBV27 to TRBJ2-1; D gene uncertain. The germline V and J ends were trimmed by 5 bases and 5 bases, with 10 bases remaining between them. From germline, CDR1 is MNHEY and CDR2 SMNVEV (reference sequence). This CDR3 has 13 amino acids. Here the CDR3 reads CASSRKGHNEQFF. CDR3 DNA: TGTGCCAGCAGTCGAAAAGGCCACAATGAGCAGTTCTTC.